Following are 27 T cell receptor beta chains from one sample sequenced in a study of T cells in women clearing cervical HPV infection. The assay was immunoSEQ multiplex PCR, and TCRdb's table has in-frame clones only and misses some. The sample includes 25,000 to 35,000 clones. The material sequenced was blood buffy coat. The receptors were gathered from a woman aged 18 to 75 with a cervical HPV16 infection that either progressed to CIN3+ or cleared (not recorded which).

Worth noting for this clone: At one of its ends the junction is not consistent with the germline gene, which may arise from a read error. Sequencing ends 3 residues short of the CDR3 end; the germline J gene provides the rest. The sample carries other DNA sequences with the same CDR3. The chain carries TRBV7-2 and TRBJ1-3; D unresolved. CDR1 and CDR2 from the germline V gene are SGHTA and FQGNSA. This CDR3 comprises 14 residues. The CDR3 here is CASSSGGVGNTIYF. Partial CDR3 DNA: TGTGCCAGCAGCTCAGGCGGGGTCGGAAACACG.

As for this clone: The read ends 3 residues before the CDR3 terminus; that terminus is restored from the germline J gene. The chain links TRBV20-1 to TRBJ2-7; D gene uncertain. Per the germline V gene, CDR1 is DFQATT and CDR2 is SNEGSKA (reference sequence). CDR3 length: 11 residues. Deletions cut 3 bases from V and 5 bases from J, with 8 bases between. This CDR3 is CSASNQDEQYF. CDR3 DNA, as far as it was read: TGCAGTGCTAGTAACCAGGACGAG.

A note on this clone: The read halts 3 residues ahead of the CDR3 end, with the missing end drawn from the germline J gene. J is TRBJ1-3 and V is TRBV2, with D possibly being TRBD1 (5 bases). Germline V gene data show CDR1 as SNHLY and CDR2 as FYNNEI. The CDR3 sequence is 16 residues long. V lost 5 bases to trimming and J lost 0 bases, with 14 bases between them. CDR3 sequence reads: CASSPRQSHSGNTIYF. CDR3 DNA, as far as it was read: TGTGCCAGCAGTCCGCGACAGTCCCACTCTGGAAACACC.

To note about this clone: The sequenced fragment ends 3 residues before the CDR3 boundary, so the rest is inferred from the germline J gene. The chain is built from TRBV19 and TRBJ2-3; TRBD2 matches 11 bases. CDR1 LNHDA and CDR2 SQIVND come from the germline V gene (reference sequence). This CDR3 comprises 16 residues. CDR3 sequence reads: CASSMGSGRALETQYF. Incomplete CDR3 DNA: TGTGCCAGTAGTATGGGTAGCGGGAGGGCCTTAGAGACG.

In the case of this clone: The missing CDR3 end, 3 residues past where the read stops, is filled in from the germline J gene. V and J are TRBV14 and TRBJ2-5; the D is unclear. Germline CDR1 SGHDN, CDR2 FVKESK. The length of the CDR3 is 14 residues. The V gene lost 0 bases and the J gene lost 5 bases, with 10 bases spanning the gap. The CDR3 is CASSQDYFRETQYF. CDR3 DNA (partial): TGTGCCAGCAGCCAAGATTATTTCCGGGAGACC.

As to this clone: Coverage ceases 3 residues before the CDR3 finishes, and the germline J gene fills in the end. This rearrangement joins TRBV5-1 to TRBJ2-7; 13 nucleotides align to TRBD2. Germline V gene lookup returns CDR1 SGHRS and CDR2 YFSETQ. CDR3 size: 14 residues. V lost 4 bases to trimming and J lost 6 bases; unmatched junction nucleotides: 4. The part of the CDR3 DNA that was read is TGCGCCAGCAGCGCACTAGCGGGAGGGAGCGAG. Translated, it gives CASSALAGGSE. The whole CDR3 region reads CASSALAGGSEQYF.

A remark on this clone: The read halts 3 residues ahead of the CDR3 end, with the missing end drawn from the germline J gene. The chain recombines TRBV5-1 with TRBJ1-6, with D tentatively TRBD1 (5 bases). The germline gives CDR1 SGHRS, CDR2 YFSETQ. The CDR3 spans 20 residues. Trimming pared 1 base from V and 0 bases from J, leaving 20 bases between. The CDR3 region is CASSLKSRADASSYNSPLHF. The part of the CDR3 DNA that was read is TGCGCCAGCAGCTTGAAGTCCAGGGCCGATGCAAGCTCCTATAATTCACCC.

CDR3 DNA, as far as it was read: TGTGCCAGCAGTTTAGTAGCGGGAGGTCTGAACACCGGGGAG. Translating it yields CASSLVAGGLNTGE. The CDR3 in full is CASSLVAGGLNTGELFF. The chain links TRBV28 to TRBJ2-2; 10 bases map to TRBD2. Coverage ceases 3 residues before the CDR3 finishes, and the germline J gene fills in the end. J was trimmed by 1 base and V by 2 bases; bases with no gene match: 4. This CDR3 has 17 amino acids. Germline V gene lookup returns CDR1 MDHEN and CDR2 SYDVKM.

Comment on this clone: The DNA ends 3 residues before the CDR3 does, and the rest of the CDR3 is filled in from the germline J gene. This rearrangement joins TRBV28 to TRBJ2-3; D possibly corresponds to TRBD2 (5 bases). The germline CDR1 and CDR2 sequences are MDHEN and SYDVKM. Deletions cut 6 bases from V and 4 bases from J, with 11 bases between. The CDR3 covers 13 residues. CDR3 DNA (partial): TGTGCCAGCAGCCCCGGACTTTCAGATACG. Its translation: CASSPGLSDT. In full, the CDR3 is CASSPGLSDTQYF.

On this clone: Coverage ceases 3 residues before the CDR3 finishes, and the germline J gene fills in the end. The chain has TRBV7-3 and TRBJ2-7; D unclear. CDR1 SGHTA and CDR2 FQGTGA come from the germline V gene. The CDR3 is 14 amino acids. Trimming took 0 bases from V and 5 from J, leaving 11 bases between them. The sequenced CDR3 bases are TGTGCCAGCAGCTTAACCTCCCTGCTAGACGAG. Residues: CASSLTSLLDE. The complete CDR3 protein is CASSLTSLLDEQYF.

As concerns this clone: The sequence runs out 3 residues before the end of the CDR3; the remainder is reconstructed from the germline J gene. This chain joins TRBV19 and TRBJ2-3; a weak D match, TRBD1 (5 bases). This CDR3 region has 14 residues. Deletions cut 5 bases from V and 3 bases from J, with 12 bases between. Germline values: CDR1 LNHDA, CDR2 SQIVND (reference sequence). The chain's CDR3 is CASSQGKTTDTQYF. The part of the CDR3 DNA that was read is TGTGCCAGTAGTCAGGGAAAAACGACAGATACG.

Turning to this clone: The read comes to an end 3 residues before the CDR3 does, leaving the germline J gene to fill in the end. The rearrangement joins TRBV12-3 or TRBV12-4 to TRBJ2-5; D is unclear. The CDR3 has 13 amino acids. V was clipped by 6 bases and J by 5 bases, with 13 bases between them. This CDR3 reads CASSVRRWETQYF. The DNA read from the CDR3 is TGTGCCAGCAGCGTGCGGCGCTGGGAGACC.

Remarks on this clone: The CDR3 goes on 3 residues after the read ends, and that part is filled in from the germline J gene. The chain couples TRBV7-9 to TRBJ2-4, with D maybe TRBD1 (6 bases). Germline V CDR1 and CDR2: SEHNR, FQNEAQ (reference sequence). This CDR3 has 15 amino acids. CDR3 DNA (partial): TGTGCCAGCAGCAACCGACAGGTCTTGGGGGAAGGT. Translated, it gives CASSNRQVLGEG. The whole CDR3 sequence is CASSNRQVLGEGQYF.

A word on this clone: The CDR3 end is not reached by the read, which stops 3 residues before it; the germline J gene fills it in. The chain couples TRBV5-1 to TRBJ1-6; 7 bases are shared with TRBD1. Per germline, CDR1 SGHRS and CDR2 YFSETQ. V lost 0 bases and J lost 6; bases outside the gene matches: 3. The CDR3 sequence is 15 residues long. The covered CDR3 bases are TGCGCCAGCAGCTTGGAGGGACAGCCTAATTCACCC. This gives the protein CASSLEGQPNSP. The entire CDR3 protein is CASSLEGQPNSPLHF.

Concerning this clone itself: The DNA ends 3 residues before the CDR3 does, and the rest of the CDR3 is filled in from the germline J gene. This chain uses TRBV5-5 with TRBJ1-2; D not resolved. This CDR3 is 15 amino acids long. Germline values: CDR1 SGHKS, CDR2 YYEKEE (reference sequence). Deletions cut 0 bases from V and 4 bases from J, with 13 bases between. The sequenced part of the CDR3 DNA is TGTGCCAGCAGCTTGGAGGTGGGCCAGGCCTATGGC. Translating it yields CASSLEVGQAYG. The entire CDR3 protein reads CASSLEVGQAYGYTF.

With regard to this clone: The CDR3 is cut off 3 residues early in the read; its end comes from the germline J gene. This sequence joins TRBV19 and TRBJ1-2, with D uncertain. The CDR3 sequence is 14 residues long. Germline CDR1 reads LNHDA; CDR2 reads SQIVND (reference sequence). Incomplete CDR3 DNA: TGTGCCAGTAGTAGGCGCGGGAGGGAGGATACC. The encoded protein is CASSRRGREDT. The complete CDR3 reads CASSRRGREDTYTF. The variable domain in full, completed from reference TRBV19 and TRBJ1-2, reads DGGITQSPKYLFRKEGQNVTLSCEQNLNHDAMYWYRQDPGQGLRLIYYSQIVNDFQKGDIAEGYSVSREKKESFPLTVTSAQKNPTAFYLCASSRRGREDTYTFGSGTRLTVV.

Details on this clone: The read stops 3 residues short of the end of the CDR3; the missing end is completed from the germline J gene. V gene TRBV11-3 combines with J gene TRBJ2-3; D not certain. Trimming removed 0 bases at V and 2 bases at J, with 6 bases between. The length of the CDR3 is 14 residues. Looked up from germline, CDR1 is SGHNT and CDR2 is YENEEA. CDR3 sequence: CASSLDRVTDTQYF. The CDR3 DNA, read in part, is TGTGCCAGCAGCTTAGATCGGGTCACAGATACG.

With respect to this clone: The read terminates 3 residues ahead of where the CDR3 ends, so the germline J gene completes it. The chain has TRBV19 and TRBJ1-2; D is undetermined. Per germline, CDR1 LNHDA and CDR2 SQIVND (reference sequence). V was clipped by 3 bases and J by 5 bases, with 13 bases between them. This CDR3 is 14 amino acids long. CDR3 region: CASSMEAGVYGYTF. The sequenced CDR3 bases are TGTGCCAGTAGTATGGAGGCAGGAGTATATGGC.

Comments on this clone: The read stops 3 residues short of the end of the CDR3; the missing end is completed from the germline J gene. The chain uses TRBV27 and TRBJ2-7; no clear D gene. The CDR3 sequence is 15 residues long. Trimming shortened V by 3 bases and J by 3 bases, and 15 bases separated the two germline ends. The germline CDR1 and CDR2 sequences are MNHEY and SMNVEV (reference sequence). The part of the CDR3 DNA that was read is TGTGCCAGCAGTTTTAGAAGCCCAAACTTCTACGAG. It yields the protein CASSFRSPNFYE. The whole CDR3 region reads CASSFRSPNFYEQYF.

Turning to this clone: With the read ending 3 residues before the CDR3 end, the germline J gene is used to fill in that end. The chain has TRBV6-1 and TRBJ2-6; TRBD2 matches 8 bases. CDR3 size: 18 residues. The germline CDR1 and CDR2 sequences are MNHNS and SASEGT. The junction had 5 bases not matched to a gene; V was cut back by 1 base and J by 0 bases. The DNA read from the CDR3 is TGTGCCAGCAGTGAAGGTCTAGCGGGTCGCTCTGGGGCCAACGTC. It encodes CASSEGLAGRSGANV. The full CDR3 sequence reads CASSEGLAGRSGANVLTF.

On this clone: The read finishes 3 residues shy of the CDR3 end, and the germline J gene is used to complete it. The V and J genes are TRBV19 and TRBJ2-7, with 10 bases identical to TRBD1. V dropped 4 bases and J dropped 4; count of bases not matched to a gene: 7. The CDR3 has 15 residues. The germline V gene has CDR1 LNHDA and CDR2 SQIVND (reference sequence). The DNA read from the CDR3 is TGTGCCAGTAGTAGGGGGACAGGGGATAGTTACGAG. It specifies CASSRGTGDSYE. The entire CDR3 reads CASSRGTGDSYEQYF.

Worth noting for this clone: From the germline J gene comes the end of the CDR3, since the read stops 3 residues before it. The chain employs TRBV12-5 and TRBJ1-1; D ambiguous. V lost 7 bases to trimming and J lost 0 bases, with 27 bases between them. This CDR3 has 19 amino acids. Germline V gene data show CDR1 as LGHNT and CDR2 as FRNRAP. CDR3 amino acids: CASVLLPAVWALMNTEAFF. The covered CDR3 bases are TGTGCTAGTGTCCTATTGCCAGCTGTTTGGGCCCTAATGAACACTGAA.

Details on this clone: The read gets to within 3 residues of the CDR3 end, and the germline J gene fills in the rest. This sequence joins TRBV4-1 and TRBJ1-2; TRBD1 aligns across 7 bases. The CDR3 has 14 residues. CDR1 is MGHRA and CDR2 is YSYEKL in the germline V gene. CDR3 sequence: CASSRPDRNGGYTF. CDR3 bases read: TGCGCCAGCAGCCGCCCGGACAGGAACGGAGGC.

The chain's CDR3 is CASGRDSSKNIAFF. Partial CDR3 DNA: TGTGCCAGCGGAAGAGACAGCTCCAAAAACATT. The chain joins TRBV2 to TRBJ1-1, with D possibly being TRBD1 (5 bases). With the read ending 3 residues before the CDR3 end, the germline J gene is used to fill in that end. The CDR3 extends over 14 amino acids. CDR1 is SNHLY and CDR2 is FYNNEI in the germline V gene.

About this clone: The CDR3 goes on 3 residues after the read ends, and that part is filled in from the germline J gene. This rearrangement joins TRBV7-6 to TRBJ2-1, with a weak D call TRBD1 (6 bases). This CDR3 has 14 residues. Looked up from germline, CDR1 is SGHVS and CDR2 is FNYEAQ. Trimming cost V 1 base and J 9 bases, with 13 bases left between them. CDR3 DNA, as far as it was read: TGTGCCAGCAGCTTAGGGGCAGGGGATCTTGAG. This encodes CASSLGAGDLE. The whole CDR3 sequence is CASSLGAGDLEQFF.

The CDR3 protein is CASSSTAGQGLWETQYF. The part of the CDR3 DNA that was read is TGTGCCAGTAGCTCGACCGCCGGACAGGGGCTATGGGAGACG. V gene TRBV19 combines with J gene TRBJ2-3; 9 bases align to TRBD1. With the read ending 3 residues before the CDR3 end, the germline J gene is used to fill in that end. CDR1 and CDR2 from the germline V gene are LNHDA and SQIVND (reference sequence). The CDR3 has 17 amino acids.

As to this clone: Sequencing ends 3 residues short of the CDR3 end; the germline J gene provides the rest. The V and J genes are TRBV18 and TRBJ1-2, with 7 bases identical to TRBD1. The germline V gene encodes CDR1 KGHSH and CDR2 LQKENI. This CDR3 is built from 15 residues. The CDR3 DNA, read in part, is TGTGCCAGCTCACCACAAGCAGGGGGATTATACGAC. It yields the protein CASSPQAGGLYD. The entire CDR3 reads CASSPQAGGLYDYTF. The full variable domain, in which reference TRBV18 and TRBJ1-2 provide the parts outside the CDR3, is NAGVMQNPRHLVRRRGQEARLRCSPMKGHSHVYWYRQLPEEGLKFMVYLQKENIIDESGMPKERFSAEFPKEGPSILRIQQVVRGDSAAYFCASSPQAGGLYDYTFGSGTRLTVV.